The 32 T cell receptor beta chains given below trace back to one sample, sequenced in a study of shared T cell receptors in the human thymus. Profiled with immunoSEQ multiplex PCR; TCRdb holds only in-frame clones, not every one. The table has roughly 660,000 clones, 85% to 90% seen once. These data were also filed under a second study, of human thymus T cells.

The sample was thymocytes. Receptor source: a boy under two years old with a congenital heart defect.

The gene calls are TRBV7-2 and TRBJ2-2; D not resolved. Germline V lookup: CDR1 SGHTA, CDR2 FQGNSA. CDR3 length equals 15 residues. The V gene lost 5 bases and the J gene lost 5 bases, with 15 bases spanning the gap. The CDR3 DNA is TGTGCCAGCAGCCGTCTAGAGATTCCGACCGGGGAGCTGTTTTTT. This gives the protein CASSRLEIPTGELFF.

The V and J genes are TRBV7-8 and TRBJ2-7; 8 positions match TRBD1. This CDR3 region has 14 residues. Germline CDR1 SGHVS, CDR2 FQNEAQ. V lost 5 bases to trimming and J lost 2 bases; unmatched junction nucleotides: 5. The CDR3: CASSQDREPYEQYF. The CDR3 DNA follows: TGTGCCAGCAGCCAGGACAGGGAACCCTACGAGCAGTACTTC.

V gene TRBV21-1 combines with J gene TRBJ1-2. TRBV21-1 is described as a pseudogene. The CDR3 spans 16 residues. The CDR3 protein is CASSKGGSRLTWGYTF. DNA for the CDR3: TGTGCCAGCAGCAAAGGTGGGAGTCGCCTCACATGGGGCTACACCTTC.

The V and J genes are TRBV14 and TRBJ2-3, with 9 bases that match TRBD2. Germline CDR1 SGHDN, CDR2 FVKESK. This CDR3 comprises 17 residues. Trimming took 4 bases from V and 4 from J; bases not matched to a gene: 12. The CDR3 DNA sequence: TGTGCCAGCAGCCCCCGCGGGAGGGCCCTTAAGCCAGATACGCAGTATTTT. It is translated as CASSPRGRALKPDTQYF.

The chain is built from TRBV19 and TRBJ2-2; weak D call: TRBD2 (7 bases). The CDR3 has 15 residues. Per the germline V gene, CDR1 is LNHDA and CDR2 is SQIVND (reference sequence). Trimming removed 4 bases at V and 4 bases at J, with 13 bases between. Here the CDR3 reads CASSKEGGGTGELFF. The CDR3 DNA is TGTGCCAGTAGTAAGGAGGGGGGGGGCACCGGGGAGCTGTTTTTT.

The chain uses TRBV7-6 and TRBJ2-1, with TRBD2 matching over 12 bases. V was pared by 5 bases and J by 4 bases, with 15 bases of the junction left unmatched. The length of the CDR3 is 19 residues. Germline CDR1 SGHVS, CDR2 FNYEAQ. In DNA, the CDR3 is TGTGCCAGCAGCCCTCGGACTAGCGGGAAGAACGGCCTTTACAATGAGCAGTTCTTC. This codes for CASSPRTSGKNGLYNEQFF. The full variable domain, in which reference TRBV7-6 and TRBJ2-1 provide the parts outside the CDR3, is GAGVSQSPRYKVTKRGQDVALRCDPISGHVSLYWYRQALGQGPEFLTYFNYEAQQDKSGLPNDRFSAERPEGSISTLTIQRTEQRDSAMYRCASSPRTSGKNGLYNEQFFGPGTRLTVL.

The rearrangement joins TRBV2 to TRBJ1-1; D remains unclear. Germline V gene data show CDR1 as SNHLY and CDR2 as FYNNEI. The CDR3 totals 17 residues. V was trimmed by 4 bases and J by 1 base, leaving 19 bases between them. CDR3 bases: TGTGCCAGCAGTGTCCCTCCGGAGTGGGGAGAGAACACTGAAGCTTTCTTT. The encoded protein is CASSVPPEWGENTEAFF.

The chain couples TRBV5-1 to TRBJ2-7; D perhaps matches TRBD1 (6 bases). The CDR3 sequence is 16 residues long. CDR1 is SGHRS, CDR2 YFSETQ, per germline. V lost 4 bases, J lost 4 bases, and 21 bases lay in between. The CDR3 loop reads CASSTIQGTLFYEQYF. The CDR3 DNA reads as TGCGCCAGCAGCACGATCCAGGGGACCCTTTTTTACGAGCAGTACTTC. Drawing the rest from reference TRBV5-1 and TRBJ2-7, the complete variable domain is KAGVTQTPRYLIKTRGQQVTLSCSPISGHRSVSWYQQTPGQGLQFLFEYFSETQRNKGNFPGRFSGRQFSNSRSEMNVSTLELGDSALYLCASSTIQGTLFYEQYFGPGTRLTVT.

The genes are TRBV4-2 and TRBJ2-2, with 9 bases matching TRBD2. V shed 2 bases, J shed 2 bases, and the junction held 9 bases outside the gene matches. This CDR3 has 18 amino acids. Per germline, CDR1 LGHNA and CDR2 YNFKEQ. This CDR3 reads CASSQTSGPTQNTGELFF. The CDR3 nucleotides are TGTGCCAGCAGCCAAACTAGCGGGCCCACCCAAAACACCGGGGAGCTGTTTTTT.

The chain has TRBV2 and TRBJ1-1, with 8 nucleotides matching TRBD1. V lost 8 bases and J lost 4; bases outside the gene matches: 6. This CDR3 is built from 13 residues. CDR1 is SNHLY and CDR2 is FYNNEI in the germline V gene. CDR3 residues: CASLGQGGTEAFF. The CDR3 region has the DNA TGTGCCAGCCTAGGACAGGGCGGCACTGAAGCTTTCTTT. Using reference TRBV2 and TRBJ1-1 for the parts outside the CDR3, the full variable domain is EPEVTQTPSHQVTQMGQEVILRCVPISNHLYFYWYRQILGQKVEFLVSFYNNEISEKSEIFDDQFSVERPDGSNFTLKIRSTKLEDSAMYFCASLGQGGTEAFFGQGTRLTVV.

The chain uses TRBV7-2 and TRBJ2-1, with 8 bases fitting TRBD1. The germline CDR1 and CDR2 sequences are SGHTA and FQGNSA. With 5 bases clipped from V and 1 base from J, the junction kept 10 bases outside the gene matches. The CDR3 has 17 residues. CDR3 region: CASSLVRTGGSYNEQFF. The CDR3 region has the DNA TGTGCCAGCAGCCTAGTACGTACAGGGGGGTCCTACAATGAGCAGTTCTTC.

The chain uses TRBV14 and TRBJ2-1; 8 bases are a match to TRBD2. Germline loops: CDR1 SGHDN, CDR2 FVKESK. V gave up 0 bases and J gave up 6 bases; unmatched junction bases: 10. CDR3 size: 17 residues. The CDR3 is CASSQEVNGRALNEQFF. The DNA of the CDR3 is TGTGCCAGCAGCCAAGAGGTGAACGGGAGGGCCCTCAATGAGCAGTTCTTC.

This clone occurred a few times. This chain links TRBV7-6 with TRBJ2-5; D gene uncertain. Per germline, CDR1 SGHVS and CDR2 FNYEAQ. V was shortened by 5 bases and J by 2 bases, with 15 bases between the two germline ends. The CDR3 totals 15 residues. CDR3 protein: CASSPSGYAQETQYF. The CDR3 DNA reads as TGTGCCAGCAGCCCTAGTGGGTATGCTCAAGAGACCCAGTACTTC.

The chain is built from TRBV4-2 and TRBJ2-5, with 8 bases lining up with TRBD2. Germline loops: CDR1 LGHNA, CDR2 YNFKEQ. V trimming: 3 bases; J trimming: 7 bases; junction bases outside the gene matches: 7. This CDR3 contains 14 residues. The CDR3 protein is CASSQWTSQGTQYF. In nucleotides, the CDR3 is TGTGCCAGCAGCCAGTGGACTAGCCAGGGGACCCAGTACTTC.

The chain joins TRBV10-3 to TRBJ2-5, with D possibly being TRBD2 (5 bases). V dropped 0 bases and J dropped 4 bases, with 9 bases sitting between them. Germline CDR1 reads ENHRY; CDR2 reads SYGVKD. The CDR3 loop spans 14 amino acids. The DNA of the CDR3 is TGTGCCATCAGTGAGTCTCTGGGAGTAGAGACCCAGTACTTC. Translated: CAISESLGVETQYF.

This chain connects TRBV29-1 to TRBJ1-1; D ambiguous. CDR1 and CDR2 from the germline V gene are SQVTM and ANQGSEA. Between the trimmed V and J ends, which lost 7 bases and 0 bases, there was a span of 21 bases. The CDR3 has 16 amino acids. The CDR3 reads CSGLDIPTLLNTEAFF. The CDR3, as DNA: TGCAGCGGGTTAGACATCCCGACCCTCTTGAACACTGAAGCTTTCTTT. Full variable domain (rest looked up from reference TRBV29-1 and TRBJ1-1): SAVISQKPSRDICQRGTSLTIQCQVDSQVTMMFWYRQQPGQSLTLIATANQGSEATYESGFVIDKFPISRPNLTFSTLTVSNMSPEDSSIYLCSGLDIPTLLNTEAFFGQGTRLTVV.

The chain carries TRBV15 and TRBJ1-1; 7 bases align to TRBD1. The CDR3 length is 18 residues. V trimming: 0 bases; J trimming: 2 bases; junction bases outside the gene matches: 12. From germline, CDR1 is LNHNV and CDR2 YYDKDF (reference sequence). The CDR3 nucleotides read TGTGCCACCAGCAGAGATCGAACAGGGGATGGTGATAACACTGAAGCTTTCTTT. Encoded protein: CATSRDRTGDGDNTEAFF.

This clone was recorded a few times. J is TRBJ2-5 and V is TRBV7-6; a weak D match, TRBD1 (5 bases). The germline V gene has CDR1 SGHVS and CDR2 FNYEAQ. The CDR3 covers 18 residues. The V end lost 5 bases, the J end lost 3 bases, and 25 bases lay between the germline ends. CDR3: CASSHLGQGSPHEETQYF. DNA for the CDR3: TGTGCCAGCAGCCACCTAGGGCAGGGTTCTCCCCATGAAGAGACCCAGTACTTC.

CDR3 loop: CATSREGLGLSGANVLTF. DNA for the CDR3: TGTGCCACCAGCAGAGAAGGACTGGGACTGTCTGGGGCCAACGTCCTGACTTTC. This chain joins TRBV15 and TRBJ2-6; TRBD2 is a possible D gene (6 bases). CDR1 LNHNV and CDR2 YYDKDF come from the germline V gene (reference sequence). V lost 0 bases to trimming and J lost 1 base, with 13 bases between them. This CDR3 contains 18 residues. The full variable domain, completed using reference TRBV15 and TRBJ2-6, is DAMVIQNPRYQVTQFGKPVTLSCSQTLNHNVMYWYQQKSSQAPKLLFHYYDKDFNNEADTPDNFQSRRPNTSFCFLDIRSPGLGDTAMYLCATSREGLGLSGANVLTFGAGSRLTVL.

V usage is TRBV15 and J usage is TRBJ2-1; 12 positions agree with TRBD2. Per the germline V gene, CDR1 is LNHNV and CDR2 is YYDKDF (reference sequence). The junction had 12 bases not matched to a gene; V was cut back by 1 base and J by 2 bases. This CDR3 is 20 amino acids long. DNA of the CDR3: TGTGCCACCAGCAGAGTCGGCGTGACTAGCGGGAGTTGCACCTACAATGAGCAGTTCTTC. Translated: CATSRVGVTSGSCTYNEQFF.

The chain uses TRBV2 and TRBJ1-5, with 10 bases fitting TRBD1. The V and J ends lost 9 bases and 0 bases, in that order; junction bases with no gene match: 11. The CDR3 has 17 amino acids. Germline V lookup: CDR1 SNHLY, CDR2 FYNNEI. The CDR3 sequence is CASSGDRGWNSNQPQHF. CDR3 DNA: TGTGCCAGTTCCGGGGACAGGGGATGGAATAGCAATCAGCCCCAGCATTTT.

The genes are TRBV27 and TRBJ2-2, with TRBD1 identical over 11 bases. V gave up 8 bases and J gave up 5 bases; unmatched junction bases: 4. The CDR3 consists of 14 residues. Germline assignment: CDR1 MNHEY and CDR2 SMNVEV (reference sequence). The CDR3 sequence: CASRGQGVTGELFF. CDR3 bases: TGTGCCAGCCGGGGACAGGGGGTGACCGGGGAGCTGTTTTTT.

The chain has TRBV5-1 and TRBJ2-7; D remains ambiguous. The germline gives CDR1 SGHRS, CDR2 YFSETQ. This CDR3 has 15 residues. V was clipped by 1 base and J by 0 bases, with 11 bases between them. The CDR3 DNA reads TGCGCCAGCAGCTTGCAGGTCCCGAACTCCTACGAGCAGTACTTC. Its protein product is CASSLQVPNSYEQYF.

This clone was counted once. The V gene is TRBV14, the J gene TRBJ1-1, with D unresolved. V shed 1 base and J shed 3 bases, with 15 bases lying between them. The CDR3 is made up of 16 amino acids. Germline-derived CDR1 and CDR2 are SGHDN and FVKESK. CDR3: CASSQVEAGLDTEAFF. The CDR3 DNA is TGTGCCAGCAGCCAAGTTGAGGCGGGATTGGACACTGAAGCTTTCTTT.

V usage is TRBV30 and J usage is TRBJ2-1; 10 bases agree with TRBD2. The V and J ends lost 2 bases and 6 bases, in that order; junction bases with no gene match: 16. From germline, CDR1 is GTSNPN and CDR2 SVGIG (reference sequence). The CDR3 runs 18 residues. CDR3 bases: TGTGCCTGGAGTTTAGGGAACGGGTTCCTAGCGGGAGCCAATGAGCAGTTCTTC. Translating gives CAWSLGNGFLAGANEQFF.

The chain uses TRBV5-6 and TRBJ2-7, with 8 bases aligning to TRBD2. V lost 0 bases, J lost 0 bases, and 2 bases stayed unmatched. The CDR3 sequence is 15 residues long. The germline gives CDR1 SGHDT, CDR2 YYEEEE. CDR3 sequence (DNA): TGTGCCAGCAGCTTGGGCGGGGGGCTCTCCTACGAGCAGTACTTC. Translated: CASSLGGGLSYEQYF.

As for this clone: The sample holds other DNA sequences that translate to the same CDR3. The chain recombines TRBV4-3 with TRBJ2-7; possible D gene TRBD1, 6 bases. The V end lost 4 bases, the J end lost 8 bases, and 15 bases lay between the germline ends. The CDR3 extends over 13 amino acids. Looked up from germline, CDR1 is LGHNA and CDR2 is YSLEER. CDR3 DNA: TGCGCCAGCAGCCCAGGACAGAAAGTCAAGCAGTACTTC. Protein sequence: CASSPGQKVKQYF.

The chain recombines TRBV2 with TRBJ2-1, with 9 nucleotides matching TRBD2. The CDR3 spans 16 residues. Germline V gene data show CDR1 as SNHLY and CDR2 as FYNNEI. V dropped 0 bases and J dropped 6; count of bases not matched to a gene: 6. CDR3 bases: TGTGCCAGCAGTGAAGCCCATCGAGCGGGGGGCAATGAGCAGTTCTTC. Amino acids: CASSEAHRAGGNEQFF.

This chain links TRBV10-1 with TRBJ2-1; 13 nucleotides agree with TRBD2. This CDR3 has 15 amino acids. Germline loops: CDR1 WNHNN, CDR2 SYGVQD (reference sequence). With V trimmed by 7 bases and J by 7 bases, 7 bases remained unmatched. The CDR3 protein is CASNPGLAGVNEQFF. CDR3 coding DNA: TGCGCCAGCAACCCCGGACTAGCGGGAGTAAATGAGCAGTTCTTC.

The genes are TRBV27 and TRBJ1-5, with D possibly matching TRBD1 (6 bases). Between the trimmed V and J ends, which lost 6 bases and 9 bases, there was a span of 18 bases. The germline CDR1 and CDR2 sequences are MNHEY and SMNVEV (reference sequence). The CDR3 length is 14 residues. CDR3 nucleotides: TGTGCCAGCAGCGACAGGCCCTACTTCGGGCCCCAGCATTTT. It specifies CASSDRPYFGPQHF.

This clone was recorded once. This chain uses TRBV30 with TRBJ2-5; TRBD2 matches 12 bases. The CDR3 covers 18 residues. Germline V gene data show CDR1 as GTSNPN and CDR2 as SVGIG (reference sequence). V shed 4 bases and J 4 bases; nucleotides not matched to a gene: 16. DNA for the CDR3: TGTGCCTGGACGAAGACTAGCGGGGGTCCAGGATCGGTAGAGACCCAGTACTTC. This codes for CAWTKTSGGPGSVETQYF.

The J gene is TRBJ2-1, the V gene TRBV4-1; the D gene is possibly TRBD2 (6 bases). The germline CDR1 and CDR2 sequences are MGHRA and YSYEKL. The CDR3 is 20 residues long. V was cut by 3 bases and J by 5 bases, with 29 bases left in between. This CDR3 is CASSQRSAGHFWHVNNEQFF. The CDR3 nucleotides read TGCGCCAGCAGCCAGAGGTCGGCGGGGCATTTTTGGCACGTTAACAATGAGCAGTTCTTC.